This TCR beta chain was retrieved from a study of blood T cell repertoires in COVID-19. Turning to the study itself: PBMCs, B-cell-depleted T cells, or T cells provided the cDNA or gDNA that made up the material.

This CDR3 has 16 residues. Germline V gives CDR1 GTSNPN, CDR2 SVGIG (reference sequence). V gave up 0 bases and J gave up 0 bases, with 11 bases separating them. Authors' methods: Amplified reference gene primers provided the basis for estimating nucleated cell counts. The assay was immunoSEQ multiplex PCR, and TCRdb's table has in-frame clones only and misses some. The D gene and trimming were derived from the DNA, and the V and J assignments and clone size from that table. Of some 120,000 clones in the sample, around 85% were seen once. This clonotype was obtained from a woman between 50 and 59 years old with acute or convalescent COVID-19. This chain connects TRBV30 to TRBJ1-4; D is uncertain. The sample was peripheral blood. The CDR3, as DNA: TGTGCCTGGAGTGTACGACTTCTTTCAACTAATGAAAAACTGTTTTTT. Protein: CAWSVRLLSTNEKLFF.